This T cell receptor beta chain is from a study of T cell responses to AZD1222 COVID-19 vaccine listed by TCRdb under 2021. In terms of the full investigation: AZD1222 recipients given second doses at about 4 weeks or at about 12 weeks were pooled, since spike-specific TCR depth and breadth were not found to differ between the two schedules. Trial participants were enrolled by age into subgroups of 18-55, 56-69 and 70-plus years, and 148, 28 and 57 TCR-sequenced participants, respectively, were included in these subgroups. A total of 233 trial participants underwent TCR sequencing, of whom about 200 received two doses of AZD1222 and about 26 received two doses of the MenACWY control vaccine. Findings and caveats that apply to the study as a whole: Participants were mostly white British, with more females than males. The authors suggested clonal diversity may have been underestimated. Because no samples from the day 14 peak response were available, repertoires could be characterized only after the peak T cell response. CD4 TCRs associated with the vaccine covered the entire spike protein, and the dominant responses were in regions 160-218 and 743-854. Conclusions about previously exposed vaccinees are limited because only six or seven AZD1222 recipients were SARS-CoV-2 seropositive at baseline. After two AZD1222 doses, spike-specific TCR breadth and depth were significantly higher than at day 0 and than in MenACWY recipients. Reportedly, close to half of the unique spike-specific TCRs recognized epitopes lying outside the regions that are mutated in the B.1.351 and B.1.1.7 variants. In the small 56-69-year group, the increase in depth fell short of significance, most likely because of low power.

The sample's time point, from its label and the paper: baseline before first vaccination. Vaccinee samples were obtained from the UK trials COV001 and COV002, which included a single-blind randomized controlled phase 2/3 trial of AZD1222 (ChAdOx1 nCoV-19) in healthy adults. For TCRbeta chain sequencing, PBMC samples from trial participants were taken at day 0 and at day 28 after the second dose. In the case of this clone: It has no known antigen specificity. No much larger clonotype is one base removed from it; base qualities were not supplied.

The CDR3 contains 14 residues, cysteine and phenylalanine counted. Left in the record is the CDR3 DNA by itself, 42 bases read in frame from the first base. The germline V gene encodes CDR1 ENHRY and CDR2 SYGVKD. V is cut by 11 bases and J by 5 bases, and the space between the germline ends is 19 bases. The CDR3 regions of human TCRbeta chains were subjected to immunosequencing. The study's processing was this. TCRs in the repertoires were matched against a reference library of SARS-CoV-2-specific TCRs that had been generated with the MIRA antigen-specificity platform. Breadth was defined as the fraction of unique TCRs that were SARS-CoV-2-associated. Depth was defined as the fraction of total T cells that were SARS-CoV-2-associated. Using the MIRA data, each spike-specific TCR was assigned both to the spike region to which the TCR was reactive and to a CD4 or CD8 class. Log10-transformed breadth and depth values were compared by one-way ANOVA with Sidak's multiple comparisons tests. Not all clones reach the TCRdb copy of this immuneACCESS table, which keeps in-frame sequences only. Checked studies attribute under half of the gap to unresolved V genes and leave the rest unexplained. V, J and clone size were drawn from that table, and D and trimming were deduced from the DNA. For this sample there are 140,000 to 150,000 clones; 70% to 90% appear just once. Less than 9.5% of the sample is held by the ten biggest clonotypes.

The clonotype was recovered from an adult in good health. Recombination linked TRBV10-3 to TRBJ1-5; the D segment could be TRBD1, given 6 matching bases. Source: peripheral blood, taken on day 0 of AZD1222 vaccination. The CDR3 region has the sequence CASHPGGSHQPQHF. The DNA reads TGTGCCTCCCATCCTGGGGGCTCACATCAGCCCCAGCATTTT.